This T cell receptor beta chain was captured by sequencing in a study of cytomegalovirus exposure and HLA in healthy donors. In the study overall: One earlier analysis, a look at 150 million to 200 million T cells, found some 100 million unique TCR beta sequences.

A note on this clone: Antigen: not known.

The study ran its PCR with 60 Vbeta and 13 Jbeta primers. Some clones are missing from TCRdb's copy, which holds only in-frame ones; the method was immunoSEQ multiplex PCR. The repertoire consists of over 50,000 clones, with approximately 88% occurring once and the leading ten covering more than 1.3%. There are 16 residues in the CDR3. Trimming stripped 4 bases from V and 0 bases from J, with 13 bases between. Per germline, CDR1 SGHTA and CDR2 FQGNSA. Overall study findings and caveats: By HLA locus, TCR association rates varied in a later analysis, with DRB1 showing the most and HLA-C the fewest. Rarity characterized most TCR sequences, yet some public TCRs appeared in many donors.

Sequenced: PBMCs. This clonotype was obtained from a young man in good health and CMV-seropositive. The rearrangement links TRBV7-2 to TRBJ2-1; a possible D gene is TRBD1 (5 bases). The CDR3 DNA sequence: TGTGCCAGCAGCTCATTGGGGCTATCCTCCTACAATGAGCAGTTCTTC. This gives the protein CASSSLGLSSYNEQFF.